This T cell receptor beta chain was sequenced for a study of blood T cells in healthy people across ages. Study information: About one barcoded beta molecule per two T cells was captured by template switching. Study results and limitations: Unsorted PBMC material precluded a definitive naive versus antigen-experienced comparison.

The use of a sample-barcoded 5' primer and a J-beta primer mix characterized a second PCR of about 7 to 12 cycles. CDR3-containing paired-end reads numbering at least 2.5 million came from each sample. TCRdb passed the 5' RACE reads through MiXCR, listing each CDR3 protein once. The sample has roughly 1 million distinct CDR3 sequences; approximately 26% are singletons. Comment on this clonotype: Its antigen is still unknown. A read error may account for a junction end that differs from germline.

Sample donors were healthy Caucasian individuals that came from Russia, aged about 6 to 100. The CDR3 loop spans 14 amino acids. Germline V lookup: CDR1 SGHVS, CDR2 FNYEAQ. This same sample was also taken into another study, of T cells of mothers and their children.

The chain links TRBV7-6 to TRBJ2-5; tentatively, D is TRBD1 or TRBD2 (5 bases each). The material sequenced was blood. This receptor was obtained from a girl aged 2-9 years in good health. CDR3 coding DNA: TGTGCCAGCACCTTAGTCCCGGGACGGCAGACCCAGTACTTC. As protein: CASTLVPGRQTQYF.